There are many counts of the clone carrying this TCR beta chain. TCRdb independently ran MiXCR on the 5' RACE reads; one entry per CDR3 protein. Altogether under 400,000 distinct CDR3 sequences are present, approximately 12% being singletons, with the ten largest covering 3.2%. This specimen comes from a study of T cells after yellow fever vaccination. The origin of this receptor is a man between 18 and 29 years old who received the YFV17D yellow fever vaccine. The sequenced sample was CD4+ T cells sorted from PBMCs, obtained 15 days after the yellow fever booster vaccination.

As DNA, the CDR3 is TGTGCCAGCAGCGAGAGGGAGGAGACCCAGTACTTC. Translated, it gives CASSEREETQYF. V is TRBV9 and J is TRBJ2-5; D may be TRBD2 (5 bases). With 3 bases removed from V and 5 bases from J, the gap between germline ends came to 8 bases. The germline V gene has CDR1 SGDLS and CDR2 YYNGEE. The CDR3 consists of 12 residues.